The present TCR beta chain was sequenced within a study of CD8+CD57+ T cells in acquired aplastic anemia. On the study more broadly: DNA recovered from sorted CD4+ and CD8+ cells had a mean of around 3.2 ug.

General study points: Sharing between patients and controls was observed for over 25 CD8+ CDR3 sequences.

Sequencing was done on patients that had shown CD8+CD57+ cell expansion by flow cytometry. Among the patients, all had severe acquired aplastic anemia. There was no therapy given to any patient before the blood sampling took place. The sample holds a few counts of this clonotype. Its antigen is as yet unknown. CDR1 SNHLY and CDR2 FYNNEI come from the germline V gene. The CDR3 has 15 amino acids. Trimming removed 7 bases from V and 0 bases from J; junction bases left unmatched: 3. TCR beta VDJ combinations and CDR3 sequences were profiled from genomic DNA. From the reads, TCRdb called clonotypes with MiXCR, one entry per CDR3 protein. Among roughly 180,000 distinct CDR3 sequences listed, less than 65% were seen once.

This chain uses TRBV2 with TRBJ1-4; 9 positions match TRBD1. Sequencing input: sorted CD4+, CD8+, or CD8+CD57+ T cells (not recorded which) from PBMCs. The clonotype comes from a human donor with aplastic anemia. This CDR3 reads CASKDRGATNEKLFF. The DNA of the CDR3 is TGTGCCAGCAAGGACAGGGGAGCAACTAATGAAAAACTGTTTTTT.